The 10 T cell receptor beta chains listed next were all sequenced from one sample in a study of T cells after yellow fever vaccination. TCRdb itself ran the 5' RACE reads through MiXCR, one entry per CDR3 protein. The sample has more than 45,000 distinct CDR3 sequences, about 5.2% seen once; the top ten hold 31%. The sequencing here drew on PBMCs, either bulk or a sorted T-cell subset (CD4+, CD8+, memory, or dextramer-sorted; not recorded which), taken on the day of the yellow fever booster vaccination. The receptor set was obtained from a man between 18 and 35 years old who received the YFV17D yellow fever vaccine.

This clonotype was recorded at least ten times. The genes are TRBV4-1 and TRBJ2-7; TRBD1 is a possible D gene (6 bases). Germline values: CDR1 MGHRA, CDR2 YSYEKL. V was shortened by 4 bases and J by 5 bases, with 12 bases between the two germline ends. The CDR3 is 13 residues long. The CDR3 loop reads CASSLARGHEQYF. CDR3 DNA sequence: TGCGCCAGCAGCCTCGCCAGGGGCCACGAGCAGTACTTC.

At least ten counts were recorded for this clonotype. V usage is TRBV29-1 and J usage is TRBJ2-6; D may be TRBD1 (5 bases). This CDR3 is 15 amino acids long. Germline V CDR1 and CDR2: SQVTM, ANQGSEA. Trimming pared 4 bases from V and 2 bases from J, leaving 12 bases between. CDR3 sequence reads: CSVGLEGAGANVLTF. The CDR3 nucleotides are TGCAGCGTTGGTCTCGAAGGGGCTGGGGCCAACGTCCTGACTTTC.

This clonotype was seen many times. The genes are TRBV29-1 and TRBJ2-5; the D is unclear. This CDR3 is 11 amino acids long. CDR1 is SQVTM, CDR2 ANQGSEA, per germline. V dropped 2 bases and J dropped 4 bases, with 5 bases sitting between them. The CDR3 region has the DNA TGCAGCGTTGAATCGGGAGAGACCCAGTACTTC. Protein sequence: CSVESGETQYF.

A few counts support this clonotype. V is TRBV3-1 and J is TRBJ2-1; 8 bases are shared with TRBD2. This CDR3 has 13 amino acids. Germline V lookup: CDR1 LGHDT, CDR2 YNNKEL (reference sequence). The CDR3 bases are TGTGCAGGTGGGGGCGGGGGGATCAATGAGCAGTTCTTC. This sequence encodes CAGGGGGINEQFF.

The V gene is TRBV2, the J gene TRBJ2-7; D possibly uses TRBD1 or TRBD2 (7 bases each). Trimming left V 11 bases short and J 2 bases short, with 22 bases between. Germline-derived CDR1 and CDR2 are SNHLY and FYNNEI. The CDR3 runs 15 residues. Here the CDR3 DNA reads TGTGCCCTCCAGGGGGGGACGGCGTTTCCCTACGAGCAGTACTTC. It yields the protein CALQGGTAFPYEQYF.

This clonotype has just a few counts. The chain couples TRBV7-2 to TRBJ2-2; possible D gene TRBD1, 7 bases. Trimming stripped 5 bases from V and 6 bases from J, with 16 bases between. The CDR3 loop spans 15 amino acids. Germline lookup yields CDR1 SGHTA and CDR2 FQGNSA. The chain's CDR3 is CASSPTGSGAGELFF. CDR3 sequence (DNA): TGTGCCAGCAGCCCGACAGGGTCGGGAGCCGGGGAGCTGTTTTTT.

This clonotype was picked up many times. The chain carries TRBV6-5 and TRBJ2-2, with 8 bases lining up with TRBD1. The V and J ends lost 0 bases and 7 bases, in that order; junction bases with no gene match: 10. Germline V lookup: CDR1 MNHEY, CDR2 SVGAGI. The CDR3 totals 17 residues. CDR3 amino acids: CASSYSRTGWTDGELFF. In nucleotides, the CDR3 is TGTGCCAGCAGTTACTCTAGGACAGGGTGGACGGACGGGGAGCTGTTTTTT.

The CDR3 DNA follows: TGTGCCAGCAGTTTCCTCCGCGAGCAGTACTTC. Translation: CASSFLREQYF. V is TRBV6-2 or TRBV6-3 and J is TRBJ2-7, with D unresolved. With 4 bases removed from V and 6 bases from J, the gap between germline ends came to 7 bases. The CDR3 totals 11 residues. CDR1 and CDR2 (germline): MNHEY, SVGEGT.

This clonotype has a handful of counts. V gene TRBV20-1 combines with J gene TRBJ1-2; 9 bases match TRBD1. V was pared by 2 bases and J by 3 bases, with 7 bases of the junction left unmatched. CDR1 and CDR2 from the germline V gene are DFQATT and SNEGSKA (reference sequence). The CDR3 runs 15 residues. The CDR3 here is CSARPTGGEYYGYTF. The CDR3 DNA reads TGCAGTGCTAGACCGACAGGGGGAGAATACTATGGCTACACCTTC.

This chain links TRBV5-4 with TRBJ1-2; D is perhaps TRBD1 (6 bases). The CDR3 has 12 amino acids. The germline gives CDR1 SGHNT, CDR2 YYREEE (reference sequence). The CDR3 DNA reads TGTGCTTCTCGCTCGGGGGCAGGGGGCTACACCTTC. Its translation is CASRSGAGGYTF.